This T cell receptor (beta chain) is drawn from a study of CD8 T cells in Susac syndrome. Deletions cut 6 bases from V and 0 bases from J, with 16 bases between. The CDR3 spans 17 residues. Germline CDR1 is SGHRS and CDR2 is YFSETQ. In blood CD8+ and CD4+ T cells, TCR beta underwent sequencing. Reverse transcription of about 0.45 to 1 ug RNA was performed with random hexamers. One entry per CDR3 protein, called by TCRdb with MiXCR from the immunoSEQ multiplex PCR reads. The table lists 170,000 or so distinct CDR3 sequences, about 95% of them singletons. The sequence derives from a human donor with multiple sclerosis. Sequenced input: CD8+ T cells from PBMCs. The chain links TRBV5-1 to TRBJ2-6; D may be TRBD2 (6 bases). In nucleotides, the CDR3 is TGCGCCAGCACCCGGGGGACGGTGAGCTCTGGGGCCAACGTCCTGACTTTC. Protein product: CASTRGTVSSGANVLTF.